This TCR beta chain came from a study of glioma-infiltrating T cells after dendritic cell vaccination. Study information: Glioblastoma patients came from Phase I and II dendritic cell vaccination trials. Patients received autologous tumor lysate-pulsed dendritic cell vaccination between about 2003 and 2013.

Some clones are missing from TCRdb's copy, which holds only in-frame ones; the method was immunoSEQ multiplex PCR. The repertoire holds roughly 60,000 clones, with around 86% as singletons. Documented time point: after dendritic cell vaccination, including at tumor progression/relapse. As to this clone: What it recognizes is unknown.

Points from the study as a whole: Higher TCR clonality did not directly relate to longer survival.

Trimming left V 0 bases short and J 4 bases short, with 10 bases between. Germline assignment: CDR1 SGHRS and CDR2 YFSETQ. This CDR3 is 14 amino acids long. This sequence originates from a human donor with glioblastoma. Sequencing used blood, obtained after dendritic cell vaccination. The rearrangement joins TRBV5-1 to TRBJ1-1; D not certain. CDR3 sequence (DNA): TGCGCCAGCAGCTTGGCCTCTCCTTCCACTGAAGCTTTCTTT. It translates to CASSLASPSTEAFF.